This TCR beta chain derives from a study of cytomegalovirus exposure and HLA in healthy donors. General observations from the study: According to reports, the classifier identified cytomegalovirus status with high specificity and sensitivity. Owing to their indistinguishability, certain V segments, notably TRBV6-2 and TRBV6-3, were excluded.

The germline V and J ends were trimmed by 0 bases and 9 bases, with 15 bases remaining between them. CDR1 SGHVS and CDR2 FQNEAQ come from the germline V gene. The CDR3 is 15 residues long. In the case of this clone: Its specificity is unknown.

The donors (healthy individuals) were bone marrow donors. PCR amplification relied on 60 Vbeta primers (plus 13 Jbeta primers). The method was immunoSEQ multiplex PCR; TCRdb's version includes in-frame clones alone and lacks a portion of them. The table has approximately 100,000 clones, roughly 72% seen once; the top ten hold around 5%. This TCR was sampled from a woman between 18 and 29 years old in good health and CMV-seropositive. Sequenced: PBMCs. The V call is TRBV7-8, the J call TRBJ1-3; D is undetermined. CDR3 in amino acids: CASSLARVPSSTIYF. The CDR3 nucleotides are TGTGCCAGCAGCTTAGCCCGGGTCCCCTCAAGCACCATATATTTT.